Each of the 30 T cell receptor beta chains below was sequenced from the same sample in a study of blood T cells in healthy people across ages. Primed by a sample-barcoded 5' primer and a J-beta primer mix, a second PCR proceeded for roughly 6 to 12 cycles. TCRdb used MiXCR to reprocess the 5' RACE reads, holding one entry per CDR3 protein. The repertoire has some 1.5 million distinct CDR3 sequences, roughly 27% of them found once; the top ten carry about 7.7%. The sequenced sample consisted of blood. These receptors all come from a woman aged 25 to 39 in good health.

The chain is built from TRBV29-1 and TRBJ2-1, with D tentatively TRBD2 (6 bases). The CDR3 has 16 amino acids. Trimming removed 5 bases at V and 2 bases at J, with 19 bases between. Germline CDR1 is SQVTM and CDR2 is ANQGSEA. The CDR3 here is CSVHWYSAGTYNEQFF. DNA of the CDR3: TGCAGCGTTCACTGGTATTCTGCGGGGACCTACAATGAGCAGTTCTTC.

This clonotype was seen only a few times. V and J are TRBV4-2 and TRBJ1-4; no definite D call. Germline lookup yields CDR1 LGHNA and CDR2 YNFKEQ. V gave up 3 bases and J gave up 13 bases, with 18 bases separating them. This CDR3 is built from 14 residues. The CDR3 is CASSQEPAPRTLFF. CDR3 sequence (DNA): TGTGCCAGCAGCCAGGAACCGGCTCCACGTACACTGTTTTTT.

The chain employs TRBV7-2 and TRBJ1-1, with 7 bases identical to TRBD1. Germline V gene lookup returns CDR1 SGHTA and CDR2 FQGNSA. V shed 2 bases and J 4 bases; nucleotides not matched to a gene: 4. The CDR3 spans 14 residues. In DNA, the CDR3 is TGTGCCAGCAGCTTACCGACAGGGACCACTGAAGCTTTCTTT. Translated: CASSLPTGTTEAFF. The full variable domain, completed using reference TRBV7-2 and TRBJ1-1, is GAGVSQSPSNKVTEKGKDVELRCDPISGHTALYWYRQSLGQGLEFLIYFQGNSAPDKSGLPSDRFSAERTGGSVSTLTIQRTQQEDSAVYLCASSLPTGTTEAFFGQGTRLTVV.

This clonotype has just a few counts. The chain combines TRBV5-1 with TRBJ2-2; D might be TRBD1 (5 bases). The length of the CDR3 is 18 residues. Germline V CDR1 and CDR2: SGHRS, YFSETQ. The V and J ends lost 0 bases and 1 base respectively, with 16 bases between them. The CDR3 region has the DNA TGCGCCAGCAGCTTGGGGGCCCAGGGATCCGGGAACACCGGGGAGCTGTTTTTT. Encoded protein: CASSLGAQGSGNTGELFF.

The sample holds a few counts of this clonotype. The chain recombines TRBV11-2 with TRBJ2-7; maybe TRBD1 (6 bases). Germline CDR1 reads SGHAT; CDR2 reads FQNNGV. The CDR3 contains 14 residues. V lost 4 bases, J lost 3 bases, and 13 bases lay in between. The CDR3 region has the DNA TGTGCCAGCAGCTCTTCCTCGACAGGCTACGAGCAGTACTTC. This encodes CASSSSSTGYEQYF.

The rearrangement uses TRBV30 and TRBJ1-3; no reliable D call. The V gene lost 2 bases and the J gene lost 0 bases, with 8 bases spanning the gap. CDR3 length: 14 amino acids. The germline V gene has CDR1 GTSNPN and CDR2 SVGIG (reference sequence). The CDR3 coding sequence is TGTGCCTGGAGTACATCGAGCTCTGGAAACACCATATATTTT. It encodes CAWSTSSSGNTIYF.

This rearrangement joins TRBV30 to TRBJ1-5; no clear D gene. V was clipped by 5 bases and J by 0 bases, with 11 bases between them. Germline CDR1 and CDR2: GTSNPN and SVGIG (reference sequence). The CDR3 has 14 residues. The CDR3 bases are TGTGCCTGGGGCCGACTATATAGCAATCAGCCCCAGCATTTT. Translating it yields CAWGRLYSNQPQHF.

This clonotype was detected a few times. This chain uses TRBV9 with TRBJ2-7; the D is unclear. V shed 7 bases and J shed 1 base, with 15 bases lying between them. From germline, CDR1 is SGDLS and CDR2 YYNGEE. This CDR3 has 14 residues. CDR3: CASGRSIESYEQYF. DNA for the CDR3: TGTGCCAGCGGACGGAGCATAGAGTCCTACGAGCAGTACTTC.

This clonotype was counted a few times. V usage is TRBV2 and J usage is TRBJ2-7; D possibly corresponds to TRBD2 (6 bases). Trimming removed 6 bases from V and 3 bases from J, with 15 bases in between. CDR1 and CDR2 (germline): SNHLY, FYNNEI. This CDR3 has 14 residues. CDR3 in DNA: TGTGCCAGCAGCCCCATGGGGGGTCGCTACGAGCAGTACTTC. The encoded protein is CASSPMGGRYEQYF. Full variable domain (rest looked up from reference TRBV2 and TRBJ2-7): EPEVTQTPSHQVTQMGQEVILRCVPISNHLYFYWYRQILGQKVEFLVSFYNNEISEKSEIFDDQFSVERPDGSNFTLKIRSTKLEDSAMYFCASSPMGGRYEQYFGPGTRLTVT.

In this sample, this clonotype turned up once. The chain is built from TRBV5-1 and TRBJ2-1; 8 bases line up with TRBD1. With V trimmed by 1 base and J by 8 bases, 5 bases remained unmatched. Per the germline V gene, CDR1 is SGHRS and CDR2 is YFSETQ. The CDR3 sequence is 14 residues long. The CDR3 loop reads CASSLRTGWDEQFF. The CDR3 DNA is TGCGCCAGCAGCTTGAGGACAGGGTGGGATGAGCAGTTCTTC.

This clonotype was counted many times. The rearrangement joins TRBV7-2 to TRBJ1-5; no definite D call. The CDR3 is made up of 14 amino acids. Germline loops: CDR1 SGHTA, CDR2 FQGNSA. V was shortened by 2 bases and J by 7 bases, with 12 bases between the two germline ends. The CDR3 spells CASSLRQAAQPQHF. CDR3 nucleotide sequence: TGTGCCAGCAGCTTAAGGCAAGCCGCGCAGCCCCAGCATTTT.

Only a few counts were recorded for this clonotype. CDR3 sequence (DNA): TGTGCCAGCATTCCTTCCTCAGGGGGCCGTGAGACCCAGTACTTC. Translating gives CASIPSSGGRETQYF. The chain combines TRBV28 with TRBJ2-5, with 8 nucleotides matching TRBD1. Per germline, CDR1 MDHEN and CDR2 SYDVKM. After removal of 7 bases from V and 5 bases from J, the junction contained 12 bases not matched to a gene. CDR3 size: 15 residues.

The V gene is TRBV6-2 or TRBV6-3, the J gene TRBJ1-5; TRBD1 aligns across 11 bases. V dropped 6 bases and J dropped 2; count of bases not matched to a gene: 3. Germline CDR1 and CDR2: MNHEY and SVGEGT. The CDR3 is made up of 15 amino acids. The CDR3 spells CASSWTGGGNQPQHF. The CDR3 DNA sequence: TGTGCCAGCAGCTGGACAGGGGGCGGCAATCAGCCCCAGCATTTT.

This clonotype turned up a few times. This rearrangement joins TRBV10-2 to TRBJ1-2; D is undetermined. V was shortened by 7 bases and J by 4 bases, with 16 bases between the two germline ends. In germline, CDR1 is WSHSY, CDR2 SAAADI. The CDR3 loop spans 14 amino acids. The CDR3 region has the DNA TGCGCCAGCAACGATCCGGGAGAGGTCTATGGCTACACCTTC. Translation: CASNDPGEVYGYTF.

This clonotype was observed a handful of times. A much more abundant neighbour one base away suggests this may be a read error. The chain is built from TRBV10-3 and TRBJ2-7; D possibly corresponds to TRBD2 (5 bases). Trimming removed 0 bases at V and 6 bases at J, with 9 bases between. The CDR3 is 13 residues long. Germline V gives CDR1 ENHRY, CDR2 SYGVKD. The CDR3: CAISESEVAEQYF. CDR3 DNA sequence: TGTGCCATCAGTGAGTCGGAGGTCGCCGAGCAGTACTTC.

This clonotype was observed once. The rearrangement links TRBV7-2 to TRBJ2-5; perhaps TRBD2 as D (6 bases). The tail of the sequence fits TRBJ2-1 better, so the J call may be wrong. The germline CDR1 and CDR2 sequences are SGHTA and FQGNSA. The CDR3 covers 14 residues. The CDR3 DNA sequence: TGTGCCAGCAGCCGGGACTCCGTAGGGGTGACCCAGTTCTTC. This encodes CASSRDSVGVTQFF.

This chain joins TRBV24-1 and TRBJ1-5; D is ambiguous. CDR1 KGHDR and CDR2 SFDVKD come from the germline V gene. The CDR3 extends over 15 amino acids. The V end was cut by 2 bases, the J end by 5 bases, with 12 bases between. This CDR3 reads CATSDSSSADQPQHF. CDR3 nucleotide sequence: TGTGCCACCAGTGATTCCTCTTCGGCGGATCAGCCCCAGCATTTT.

Ten or more counts support this clonotype. The chain has TRBV24-1 and TRBJ2-7, with D possibly called TRBD1 or TRBD2 (5 bases each). Germline V gives CDR1 KGHDR, CDR2 SFDVKD. V was cut by 11 bases and J by 5 bases, with 18 bases left in between. This CDR3 is 13 amino acids long. This chain's CDR3 is CASLDMGVDEQYF. CDR3 bases: TGTGCCAGTTTGGACATGGGAGTGGACGAGCAGTACTTC.

Remarks on this clonotype: The junction and the germline gene differ at one end; a read error may be behind it. The V gene is TRBV11-2, the J gene TRBJ2-1; TRBD1 agrees at 7 bases. The CDR3 runs to 16 residues. Per germline, CDR1 SGHAT and CDR2 FQNNGV. The CDR3 DNA is TGTGCCAGCAGCTTTGGGACAGCCCGTTCCTACAATGAGCAGGTCTTC. It yields the protein CASSFGTARSYNEQVF. The whole variable domain, remainder taken from reference TRBV11-2 and TRBJ2-1, is EAGVAQSPRYKIIEKRQSVAFWCNPISGHATLYWYQQILGQGPKLLIQFQNNGVVDDSQLPKDRFSAERLKGVDSTLKIQPAKLEDSAVYLCASSFGTARSYNEQVFGPGTRLTVL.

The V call is TRBV7-2, the J call TRBJ1-6; D remains ambiguous. The V gene lost 1 base and the J gene lost 11 bases, with 9 bases spanning the gap. The CDR3 consists of 13 residues. Germline lookup yields CDR1 SGHTA and CDR2 FQGNSA. The CDR3 spells CASSLDVVAPLHF. CDR3 DNA sequence: TGTGCCAGCAGCTTAGATGTCGTAGCACCCCTCCACTTT.

In its sample, this clonotype was seen a few times. The V call is TRBV7-2, the J call TRBJ1-6; D gene unclear. Per germline, CDR1 SGHTA and CDR2 FQGNSA. Trimming took 6 bases from V and 16 from J, leaving 13 bases between them. The CDR3 sequence is 11 residues long. Here the CDR3 reads CASRGGRQLHF. The DNA of the CDR3 is TGTGCCAGCAGGGGAGGCCGCCAGCTCCACTTT.

This clonotype was detected a few times. The chain recombines TRBV20-1 with TRBJ2-3; D is possibly TRBD2 (5 bases). This CDR3 has 15 residues. The ends were cut back, 3 bases at V and 0 bases at J, with 13 bases in the middle. Germline CDR1 and CDR2: DFQATT and SNEGSKA (reference sequence). Here the CDR3 reads CSASRRVSSTDTQYF. CDR3 coding DNA: TGCAGTGCTAGTAGGCGGGTATCTAGCACAGATACGCAGTATTTT.

The chain has TRBV28 and TRBJ1-2, with D perhaps matching TRBD1 (5 bases). Germline V CDR1 and CDR2: MDHEN, SYDVKM. V gave up 2 bases and J gave up 1 base, with 11 bases separating them. The CDR3 loop spans 15 amino acids. The CDR3 is CASSLVSGDNYGYTF. CDR3 DNA sequence: TGTGCCAGCAGTTTAGTGTCGGGGGATAACTATGGCTACACCTTC.

Written as DNA, the CDR3 is TGTGCCAGCAGCTCCACTAGAATCAGCGAGCAGTACTTC. Protein product: CASSSTRISEQYF. The genes are TRBV7-2 and TRBJ2-7; tentative D call: TRBD2 (5 bases). Germline CDR1 reads SGHTA; CDR2 reads FQGNSA. This CDR3 has 13 residues. The V end lost 4 bases, the J end lost 6 bases, and 13 bases lay between the germline ends.

The chain uses TRBV9 and TRBJ2-4, with a tentative D call TRBD2 (7 bases). The germline CDR1 and CDR2 sequences are SGDLS and YYNGEE. V lost 3 bases to trimming and J lost 1 base, with 17 bases between them. The CDR3 runs to 17 residues. CDR3 sequence reads: CASSGGGAPGAKNIQYF. CDR3 in DNA: TGTGCCAGCAGCGGTGGGGGGGCTCCCGGGGCCAAAAACATTCAGTACTTC.

This clonotype was seen only a few times. The chain is built from TRBV9 and TRBJ2-3, with 9 nucleotides matching TRBD2. V lost 0 bases, J lost 4 bases, and 6 bases stayed unmatched. The CDR3 has 16 amino acids. The germline V gene has CDR1 SGDLS and CDR2 YYNGEE. CDR3 protein: CASSVEGGGEADTQYF. The CDR3, as DNA: TGTGCCAGCAGCGTAGAAGGCGGGGGGGAGGCAGATACGCAGTATTTT.

The chain combines TRBV6-2 or TRBV6-3 with TRBJ1-2, with TRBD1 as a possible D gene (5 bases). This CDR3 has 14 amino acids. Germline V CDR1 and CDR2: MNHEY, SVGEGT. With 6 bases removed from V and 4 bases from J, the gap between germline ends came to 15 bases. The CDR3 bases are TGTGCCAGCAGAAAGACCGAGACAGCCTATGGCTACACCTTC. Its translation is CASRKTETAYGYTF.

The chain combines TRBV27 with TRBJ2-5; 9 positions agree with TRBD2. Germline V gives CDR1 MNHEY, CDR2 SMNVEV (reference sequence). V shed 1 base, J shed 7 bases, and the junction held 7 bases outside the gene matches. This CDR3 contains 15 residues. CDR3 coding DNA: TGTGCCAGCAGTTTATATAGCGGGAGCCAGGGGACCCAGTACTTC. Residues: CASSLYSGSQGTQYF.

The chain links TRBV7-2 to TRBJ2-2, with D hard to call. There are 12 residues in the CDR3. V was cut by 4 bases and J by 9 bases, with 9 bases left in between. Per the germline V gene, CDR1 is SGHTA and CDR2 is FQGNSA. Written as DNA, the CDR3 is TGTGCCAGCAGCTCCTTCTCCCGGGAGCTGTTTTTT. Residues: CASSSFSRELFF.

The rearrangement uses TRBV5-1 and TRBJ2-7; 11 nucleotides agree with TRBD2. Germline CDR1 reads SGHRS; CDR2 reads YFSETQ. V shed 4 bases, J shed 3 bases, and the junction held 12 bases outside the gene matches. The CDR3 extends over 17 amino acids. In DNA, the CDR3 is TGCGCCAGCAGCCCCCAGGAGGATAGCGGGGGGGGCTACGAGCAGTACTTC. Translated: CASSPQEDSGGGYEQYF.